A selection of T cell receptor beta chains follows, all from one sample in a study of neoadjuvant anti-PD-1 for oral cavity cancer. Clones were read by immunoSEQ multiplex PCR, and TCRdb kept only the in-frame ones, dropping some. Found here are 55,000 to 75,000 clones, about nine tenths of them singletons; the top ten hold roughly 3%. The sequencing used PBMCs, collected after nivolumab (anti-PD-1) treatment. These receptors were taken from a person between 35 and 79 years old with oral cavity squamous cell carcinoma. Each CDR3 is given with its conserved first and last residue. Each record gives: V gene, clone size, J gene, D gene, CDR3 DNA, CDR3 protein. The D gene is left open where the match is weak. Clone size is shown for a subset of rows, as once, few, many or a class of expanded clone.

v_call: TRBV18; clone_size: .; j_call: TRBJ2-7; d_call: .; cdr3_nt: TGTGCCAGCTCGACCGACAGGACCTCCTACGAGCAGTACTTC; cdr3_aa: CASSTDRTSYEQYF
v_call: TRBV25-1; clone_size: .; j_call: TRBJ1-2; d_call: TRBD1; cdr3_nt: TGTGCCAGCAGTGAAACAGGGGGCGCGGGCAACTATGGCTACACCTTC; cdr3_aa: CASSETGGAGNYGYTF
v_call: TRBV27; clone_size: .; j_call: TRBJ1-6; d_call: .; cdr3_nt: TGTGCCAGCAGTTTATGGCAGGGAATCACCTATAATTCACCCCTCCACTTT; cdr3_aa: CASSLWQGITYNSPLHF
v_call: TRBV27; clone_size: .; j_call: TRBJ2-7; d_call: TRBD1; cdr3_nt: TGTGCCAGCAGTTCGCCGGACAGGAGAGAGTACTTC; cdr3_aa: CASSSPDRREYF
v_call: TRBV9; clone_size: .; j_call: TRBJ1-2; d_call: TRBD1; cdr3_nt: TGTGCCAGCAGCAGGCTACGGTCAGACAGGGGGAATGGCTACACCTTC; cdr3_aa: CASSRLRSDRGNGYTF
v_call: TRBV19; clone_size: .; j_call: TRBJ2-2; d_call: .; cdr3_nt: TGTGCCAGTAGCCCCACGGCCACCGGGGAGCTGTTTTTT; cdr3_aa: CASSPTATGELFF
v_call: TRBV4-1; clone_size: .; j_call: TRBJ2-3; d_call: .; cdr3_nt: TGCGCCAGCAGCCAAGATCTGGCCCAGAGCACAGATACGCAGTATTTT; cdr3_aa: CASSQDLAQSTDTQYF
v_call: TRBV7-6; clone_size: .; j_call: TRBJ1-4; d_call: TRBD1; cdr3_nt: TGTGCCAGCAGCTCAACAGGGGCGGGTAATGAAAAACTGTTTTTT; cdr3_aa: CASSSTGAGNEKLFF
v_call: TRBV9; clone_size: once; j_call: TRBJ2-1; d_call: TRBD1; cdr3_nt: TGTGCCAGCAGCGTAGTGGGACAGCTAATGGACAATGAGCAGTTCTTC; cdr3_aa: CASSVVGQLMDNEQFF
v_call: TRBV9; clone_size: .; j_call: TRBJ2-7; d_call: .; cdr3_nt: TGTGCCAGCAGCGTAGCCCCCTCCGGGAACTACGAGCAGTACTTC; cdr3_aa: CASSVAPSGNYEQYF
v_call: TRBV6-5; clone_size: .; j_call: TRBJ2-1; d_call: TRBD1; cdr3_nt: TGTGCCAGCACCAGAGGTGGGACAGCTATCAATGAGCAGTTCTTC; cdr3_aa: CASTRGGTAINEQFF
v_call: TRBV6-1; clone_size: .; j_call: TRBJ1-1; d_call: .; cdr3_nt: TGTGCCAGCAGTAGTTATTCTATGAACACTGAAGCTTTCTTT; cdr3_aa: CASSSYSMNTEAFF
v_call: TRBV5-5; clone_size: .; j_call: TRBJ2-7; d_call: .; cdr3_nt: TGTGCCAGCAGCTTGGCCGACAGCTCGGCCTACGAGCAGTACTTC; cdr3_aa: CASSLADSSAYEQYF
v_call: TRBV5-1; clone_size: .; j_call: TRBJ2-5; d_call: TRBD1; cdr3_nt: TGCGCCAGCAGCCCGTACGGACAGGGCGGTCTGGAGACCCAGTACTTC; cdr3_aa: CASSPYGQGGLETQYF
v_call: TRBV5-1; clone_size: .; j_call: TRBJ1-3; d_call: .; cdr3_nt: TGCGCCAGCAGCTTGGCCGGCAGGGCCGCTGGAAACACCATATATTTT; cdr3_aa: CASSLAGRAAGNTIYF
v_call: TRBV6-1; clone_size: once; j_call: TRBJ2-6; d_call: TRBD2; cdr3_nt: TGTGCCAGCAGTGCCAGGGGACTAGCGGGATTTCCTGGGGCCAACGTCCTGACTTTC; cdr3_aa: CASSARGLAGFPGANVLTF
v_call: TRBV9; clone_size: once; j_call: TRBJ2-2; d_call: TRBD2; cdr3_nt: TGTGCCAGCAGTATGAGCGGGGAAACCACCGGGGAGCTGTTTTTT; cdr3_aa: CASSMSGETTGELFF
v_call: TRBV6-6; clone_size: few; j_call: TRBJ1-1; d_call: TRBD1; cdr3_nt: TGTGCCAGCAGGCAGGACAGGGGAGGGAACACTGAAGCTTTCTTT; cdr3_aa: CASRQDRGGNTEAFF
v_call: TRBV9; clone_size: .; j_call: TRBJ2-1; d_call: .; cdr3_nt: TGTGCCAGCAGCGCCCAAGGGAGTCCCGGGAGTACGTCCTACAATGAGCAGTTCTTC; cdr3_aa: CASSAQGSPGSTSYNEQFF
v_call: TRBV4-1; clone_size: .; j_call: TRBJ2-4; d_call: .; cdr3_nt: TGCGCCAGCAGCCAAGCCAACATTCAGTACTTC; cdr3_aa: CASSQANIQYF
v_call: TRBV5-1; clone_size: .; j_call: TRBJ1-1; d_call: .; cdr3_nt: TGCGCCAGCAGTAAGGACGGGAACACTGAAGCTTTCTTT; cdr3_aa: CASSKDGNTEAFF
v_call: TRBV10-3; clone_size: .; j_call: TRBJ2-5; d_call: TRBD2; cdr3_nt: TGTGCCATCAGTGAGTCTCAGCGGGGGGGAGAGACCCAGTACTTC; cdr3_aa: CAISESQRGGETQYF
v_call: TRBV27; clone_size: .; j_call: TRBJ1-1; d_call: .; cdr3_nt: TGTGCCAGCAGCTATAAATCGGGCACTGAAGCTTTCTTT; cdr3_aa: CASSYKSGTEAFF
v_call: TRBV5-1; clone_size: few; j_call: TRBJ1-1; d_call: .; cdr3_nt: TGCGCCAGCAGCCTCAACAGGGCAGAAGCTTTCTTT; cdr3_aa: CASSLNRAEAFF
v_call: TRBV10-2; clone_size: .; j_call: TRBJ2-2; d_call: TRBD2; cdr3_nt: TGCGCCAGCAGGCCGGGACTAGGTAACACCGGGGAGCTGTTTTTT; cdr3_aa: CASRPGLGNTGELFF
v_call: TRBV18; clone_size: .; j_call: TRBJ1-1; d_call: .; cdr3_nt: TGTGCCAGCTCACCGGGTGTCACGAACACTGAAGCTTTCTTT; cdr3_aa: CASSPGVTNTEAFF
v_call: TRBV27; clone_size: .; j_call: TRBJ2-7; d_call: .; cdr3_nt: TGTGCCAGCGGGCAGGCCCACGAGCAGTACTTC; cdr3_aa: CASGQAHEQYF
v_call: TRBV6-5; clone_size: .; j_call: TRBJ1-1; d_call: TRBD1; cdr3_nt: TGTGCCAGCAGACCTACAGGGGGGAGCCCTTTCTTT; cdr3_aa: CASRPTGGSPFF